Presented here are 27 T cell receptor beta chains from one specimen sequenced in a study of OX40 agonist ivuxolimab in advanced cancers. Using immunoSEQ multiplex PCR, the repertoire was profiled, and TCRdb retains in-frame clones only, with some absent. The top ten hold approximately 1.2% of the sample, which has 60,000 to 75,000 clones, about four fifths seen once. The material was CD4+ or CD8+ T cells sorted from blood, obtained in a trial of the OX40 agonist ivuxolimab. All receptors come from an adult with an advanced solid tumor such as melanoma, head and neck, liver or kidney cancer.

By share of the sample, this clone is medium-sized (0.01 to 0.1%). J is TRBJ1-1 and V is TRBV2; the D gene is possibly TRBD1 (5 bases). Trimming cost V 4 bases and J 1 base, with 16 bases left between them. Germline V gene data show CDR1 as SNHLY and CDR2 as FYNNEI. CDR3 length: 16 residues. The CDR3 spells CASSGAGVTRNTEAFF. CDR3 sequence (DNA): TGTGCCAGCAGTGGAGCGGGGGTAACTAGGAACACTGAAGCTTTCTTT.

This clone was observed once. The CDR3 DNA follows: TGTGCCAGCAGCTTGCTGGGGGCCAATCAGCCCCAGCATTTT. Protein sequence: CASSLLGANQPQHF. The chain carries TRBV5-4 and TRBJ1-5; weak D call: TRBD1 (6 bases). Per germline, CDR1 SGHNT and CDR2 YYREEE (reference sequence). V was clipped by 1 base and J by 3 bases, with 8 bases between them. There are 14 residues in the CDR3. Combining the CDR3 with reference TRBV5-4 and TRBJ1-5 gives the whole variable domain ETGVTQSPTHLIKTRGQQVTLRCSSQSGHNTVSWYQQALGQGPQFIFQYYREEENGRGNFPPRFSGLQFPNYSSELNVNALELDDSALYLCASSLLGANQPQHFGDGTRLSIL.

The chain has TRBV27 and TRBJ2-2; D is undetermined. The germline CDR1 and CDR2 sequences are MNHEY and SMNVEV (reference sequence). The CDR3 runs to 13 residues. V lost 3 bases and J lost 8, with 10 bases in between. CDR3 in DNA: TGTGCCAGCAGTTTGTTAGCTTCTGGGGAGCTGTTTTTT. The encoded protein is CASSLLASGELFF.

This chain links TRBV11-2 with TRBJ1-1; D unclear. Trimming took off 3 bases at V and 3 bases at J, with 11 bases between the two ends. Germline V gives CDR1 SGHAT, CDR2 FQNNGV. The CDR3 contains 14 residues. CDR3 coding DNA: TGTGCCAGCAGCTTCAGCCGTGGGGACACTGAAGCTTTCTTT. Translating it yields CASSFSRGDTEAFF.

The chain links TRBV2 to TRBJ2-1; 7 bases are shared with TRBD2. V was clipped by 5 bases and J by 0 bases; unmatched bases: 4. Germline values: CDR1 SNHLY, CDR2 FYNNEI. The CDR3 runs to 15 residues. The chain's CDR3 is CASSISGFSYNEQFF. The CDR3 coding sequence is TGTGCCAGCAGTATTAGCGGGTTCTCCTACAATGAGCAGTTCTTC. Filled out from reference TRBV2 and TRBJ2-1, the complete variable domain reads EPEVTQTPSHQVTQMGQEVILRCVPISNHLYFYWYRQILGQKVEFLVSFYNNEISEKSEIFDDQFSVERPDGSNFTLKIRSTKLEDSAMYFCASSISGFSYNEQFFGPGTRLTVL.

The J gene is TRBJ1-6, the V gene TRBV5-1, with D uncertain. The CDR3 runs 15 residues. Trimming pared 4 bases from V and 11 bases from J, leaving 19 bases between. Looked up from germline, CDR1 is SGHRS and CDR2 is YFSETQ. Here the CDR3 reads CASSTFNSGDAPLHF. The CDR3 DNA follows: TGCGCCAGCAGCACCTTTAATTCTGGGGATGCACCCCTCCACTTT.

The gene calls are TRBV2 and TRBJ2-2, with TRBD2 identical over 8 bases. Germline lookup yields CDR1 SNHLY and CDR2 FYNNEI. The CDR3 spans 20 residues. With 3 bases clipped from V and 6 bases from J, the junction kept 21 bases outside the gene matches. The CDR3 DNA follows: TGTGCCAGCAGTGATCCGGTGGGCGGGGGGCCAAACTCGGACTCCGGGGAGCTGTTTTTT. Its translation is CASSDPVGGGPNSDSGELFF.

In nucleotides, the CDR3 is TGCGCCAGCAGCGATACAGGGGACGAGCAGTACTTC. Its translation: CASSDTGDEQYF. The chain has TRBV5-1 and TRBJ2-7; 7 bases map to TRBD1. In germline, CDR1 is SGHRS, CDR2 YFSETQ. V shed 4 bases, J shed 5 bases, and the junction held 3 bases outside the gene matches. The CDR3 sequence is 12 residues long. The full variable domain, in which reference TRBV5-1 and TRBJ2-7 provide the parts outside the CDR3, is KAGVTQTPRYLIKTRGQQVTLSCSPISGHRSVSWYQQTPGQGLQFLFEYFSETQRNKGNFPGRFSGRQFSNSRSEMNVSTLELGDSALYLCASSDTGDEQYFGPGTRLTVT.

This chain joins TRBV29-1 and TRBJ2-5; D may correspond to TRBD1 or TRBD2 (6 bases each). The length of the CDR3 is 13 residues. The germline V gene has CDR1 SQVTM and CDR2 ANQGSEA. V was shortened by 4 bases and J by 2 bases, with 11 bases between the two germline ends. CDR3 sequence (DNA): TGCAGCGTTGGGGGGGCTTGGCAAGAGACCCAGTACTTC. It is translated as CSVGGAWQETQYF.

Turning to this clone: Given the absence of the conserved phenylalanine or tryptophan at the CDR3 end, a read error is likely. No DNA is shown, since the ends of the CDR3 on it are uncertain; the CDR3 is the one TCRdb lists. The rearrangement links TRBV23-1 to TRBJ1-2; the D call of TRBD1 is as the table states it, not checked on the DNA. TRBV23-1 qualifies as an ORF whose function is uncertain. The CDR3 is 13 residues long, counting both termini. The CDR3 spells CASSQITFRVAPP.

This clone has only a few counts. Germline and junction disagree at one end, which may indicate a read error. V gene TRBV5-4 combines with J gene TRBJ2-2; TRBD1 aligns across 7 bases. The CDR3 runs to 14 residues. Germline V gene data show CDR1 as SGHNT and CDR2 as YYREEE (reference sequence). The DNA of the CDR3 is TGTGCCAGCAGCTCGGGACAGAACCCCGGGGAGCTGTTTTTT. Translation: CASSSGQNPGELFF.

CDR3: CASSLRFTEAFF. Written as DNA, the CDR3 is TGTGCCAGCAGTTTGAGGTTCACTGAAGCTTTCTTT. The chain is built from TRBV28 and TRBJ1-1; D unclear. CDR3 length equals 12 residues. V lost 3 bases, J lost 4 bases, and 6 bases lay in between. Per germline, CDR1 MDHEN and CDR2 SYDVKM.

This chain connects TRBV5-1 to TRBJ2-3; TRBD2 aligns across 10 bases. The CDR3 runs to 17 residues. Trimming cost V 5 bases and J 5 bases; bases outside gene matches: 14. CDR1 and CDR2 from the germline V gene are SGHRS and YFSETQ. CDR3 nucleotide sequence: TGCGCCAGCAGACTCCGGGGGAGCGGGGGGGCAGTAGATACGCAGTATTTT. Translation gives CASRLRGSGGAVDTQYF.

The rearrangement joins TRBV5-4 to TRBJ2-6; D is undetermined. The CDR3 contains 15 residues. In germline, CDR1 is SGHNT, CDR2 YYREEE (reference sequence). The germline V and J ends were trimmed by 4 bases and 0 bases, with 8 bases remaining between them. CDR3 loop: CASSNSFSGANVLTF. The CDR3 DNA reads as TGTGCCAGCAGCAATAGTTTCTCTGGGGCCAACGTCCTGACTTTC.

The chain employs TRBV4-3 and TRBJ2-4; D might be TRBD1 or TRBD2, each matching 5 bases. Germline CDR1 LGHNA, CDR2 YSLEER. Trimming took 5 bases from V and 5 from J, leaving 10 bases between them. The CDR3 length is 13 residues. For the CDR3, the DNA is TGCGCCAGCAGCTGGGGGTTTGAAAACATTCAGTACTTC. Translated: CASSWGFENIQYF.

The chain couples TRBV7-9 to TRBJ2-2, with D uncertain. Germline CDR1 SEHNR, CDR2 FQNEAQ (reference sequence). This CDR3 comprises 14 residues. V was cut by 5 bases and J by 6 bases, with 13 bases left in between. In DNA form, the CDR3 reads TGTGCCAGCAGCGGGGAACTGGTAGCCGGGGAGCTGTTTTTT. It codes for CASSGELVAGELFF.

The table lists this clone with a few counts. The chain combines TRBV10-3 with TRBJ1-5, with D perhaps matching TRBD1 (5 bases). CDR1 is ENHRY and CDR2 is SYGVKD in the germline V gene. V was shortened by 4 bases and J by 5 bases, with 9 bases between the two germline ends. CDR3 length: 13 amino acids. The CDR3 nucleotides are TGTGCCATCAGTGGCGGGGGAGATCAGCCCCAGCATTTT. It encodes CAISGGGDQPQHF.

The chain couples TRBV12-5 to TRBJ2-3, with 8 bases aligning to TRBD2. Unmatched junction bases numbered 15, after V lost 4 bases and J lost 3 bases. CDR3 length: 18 amino acids. Germline CDR1 and CDR2: LGHNT and FRNRAP. CDR3 protein: CASGSRKPTSGGTDTQYF. In nucleotides, the CDR3 is TGTGCTAGTGGTTCGCGGAAACCCACCAGCGGGGGTACAGATACGCAGTATTTT.

This clone was recorded only once. The J gene is TRBJ1-1, the V gene TRBV6-1; D is ambiguous. This CDR3 has 16 residues. V lost 4 bases, J lost 3 bases, and 18 bases lay in between. Per the germline V gene, CDR1 is MNHNS and CDR2 is SASEGT. For the CDR3, the DNA is TGTGCCAGCAGTGGTCCTCGTCTCCGGATGGACACTGAAGCTTTCTTT. Amino acid sequence: CASSGPRLRMDTEAFF.

This chain uses TRBV7-2 with TRBJ2-5; the D gene is possibly TRBD1 (6 bases). Germline V CDR1 and CDR2: SGHTA, FQGNSA. The CDR3 totals 15 residues. Trimming pared 5 bases from V and 6 bases from J, leaving 19 bases between. CDR3 coding DNA: TGTGCCAGCAGCCAGACGGCAGGGGAGTGGAAGACCCAGTACTTC. The encoded protein is CASSQTAGEWKTQYF. The entire variable domain, with the rest obtained from reference TRBV7-2 and TRBJ2-5, is as follows: GAGVSQSPSNKVTEKGKDVELRCDPISGHTALYWYRQSLGQGLEFLIYFQGNSAPDKSGLPSDRFSAERTGGSVSTLTIQRTQQEDSAVYLCASSQTAGEWKTQYFGPGTRLLVL.

This clone was counted a single time. The gene calls are TRBV5-1 and TRBJ2-1, with 7 positions matching TRBD1. The germline V gene encodes CDR1 SGHRS and CDR2 YFSETQ. Trimming at V came to 5 bases and at J to 6 bases, leaving 23 bases not matched to a gene. The CDR3 loop spans 19 amino acids. CDR3 DNA: TGCGCCAGCAGAGGTTCTAGGGGGCGCGTTCGATCTGTGTTCAATGAGCAGTTCTTC. The encoded protein is CASRGSRGRVRSVFNEQFF.

This clone appeared once. The V and J genes are TRBV6-1 and TRBJ1-5, with 9 bases aligning to TRBD1. J lost 1 base, V lost 1 base, and 14 bases had no gene match. Looked up from germline, CDR1 is MNHNS and CDR2 is SASEGT. The CDR3 loop spans 20 amino acids. The CDR3 nucleotides read TGTGCCAGCAGTGAAGAGGTGACAGGGGGAGTGAAGGGAAGCAATCAGCCCCAGCATTTT. Its protein product is CASSEEVTGGVKGSNQPQHF.

The rearrangement links TRBV5-1 to TRBJ2-5; D is undetermined. Between the trimmed V and J ends, which lost 2 bases and 5 bases, there was a span of 10 bases. The length of the CDR3 is 13 residues. Germline CDR1 SGHRS, CDR2 YFSETQ. The CDR3 loop reads CASSFLYGETQYF. DNA of the CDR3: TGCGCCAGCAGCTTCCTATATGGGGAGACCCAGTACTTC.

This clone was seen more than once but under ten times. The rearrangement uses TRBV18 and TRBJ1-4; no definite D call. The CDR3 loop spans 14 amino acids. Trimming shortened V by 3 bases and J by 8 bases, and 13 bases separated the two germline ends. Germline lookup yields CDR1 KGHSH and CDR2 LQKENI. Here the CDR3 DNA reads TGTGCCAGCTCACCCATACCCAGCGGGGAAAAACTGTTTTTT. It encodes CASSPIPSGEKLFF.

The chain uses TRBV27 and TRBJ2-7, with 11 bases that match TRBD1. The germline V gene encodes CDR1 MNHEY and CDR2 SMNVEV (reference sequence). The CDR3 consists of 17 residues. V dropped 7 bases and J dropped 7; count of bases not matched to a gene: 18. The CDR3 here is CASTRDVPGQGGREQYF. DNA of the CDR3: TGTGCCAGCACCAGAGACGTCCCGGGACAGGGGGGAAGGGAGCAGTACTTC.

The chain is built from TRBV11-2 and TRBJ1-1; D is undetermined. V was pared by 3 bases and J by 3 bases, with 5 bases between. Germline V CDR1 and CDR2: SGHAT, FQNNGV. CDR3 size: 12 residues. The CDR3 loop reads CASSFEDTEAFF. CDR3 nucleotides: TGTGCCAGCAGCTTCGAGGACACTGAAGCTTTCTTT.

V gene TRBV6-5 combines with J gene TRBJ2-1; a possible D gene is TRBD2 (5 bases). The germline V and J ends were trimmed by 6 bases and 8 bases, with 11 bases remaining between them. This CDR3 is built from 12 residues. Germline V gene data show CDR1 as MNHEY and CDR2 as SVGAGI. The CDR3 loop reads CASRSTRDEQFF. The CDR3 DNA reads as TGTGCCAGCAGGTCGACGAGGGATGAGCAGTTCTTC.